These 27 T cell receptor beta chains were sequenced from one sample in a study of blood T cell repertoires in COVID-19. Profiling relied on immunoSEQ multiplex PCR, and the TCRdb table lists in-frame clones only, not all of them. The table lists 350,000 to 450,000 clones, around 85% of them singletons. Source material: peripheral blood. The source of these receptors is a young woman with acute or convalescent COVID-19.

J is TRBJ1-5 and V is TRBV5-1; possibly TRBD1 for D (6 bases). Germline lookup yields CDR1 SGHRS and CDR2 YFSETQ. The V end lost 0 bases, the J end lost 7 bases, and 14 bases lay between the germline ends. The CDR3 spans 15 residues. The CDR3, as DNA: TGCGCCAGCAGCTTGGAACCGGGACAAAGACAGCCCCAGCATTTT. Translating it yields CASSLEPGQRQPQHF.

The chain is built from TRBV5-1 and TRBJ2-1; 9 bases map to TRBD2. The CDR3 loop spans 13 amino acids. CDR1 is SGHRS, CDR2 YFSETQ, per germline. Trimming removed 4 bases from V and 8 bases from J; junction bases left unmatched: 4. The CDR3 region is CASSEGLAYEQFF. In nucleotides, the CDR3 is TGCGCCAGCAGCGAGGGACTAGCCTATGAGCAGTTCTTC.

This chain connects TRBV9 to TRBJ1-6; TRBD1 aligns across 7 bases. In germline, CDR1 is SGDLS, CDR2 YYNGEE. The length of the CDR3 is 15 residues. V was pared by 4 bases and J by 6 bases, with 7 bases of the junction left unmatched. The CDR3 sequence is CASSPNTGVNSPLHF. CDR3 nucleotide sequence: TGTGCCAGCAGCCCTAACACAGGGGTTAATTCACCCCTCCACTTT.

J is TRBJ2-7 and V is TRBV6-2 or TRBV6-3; D is perhaps TRBD2 (6 bases). CDR1 and CDR2 (germline): MNHEY, SVGEGT. The CDR3 covers 13 residues. The germline V and J ends were trimmed by 2 bases and 3 bases, with 8 bases remaining between them. The CDR3 DNA follows: TGTGCCAGCAGTTACCCGGGACTCTACGAGCAGTACTTC. As protein: CASSYPGLYEQYF.

The chain links TRBV6-5 to TRBJ1-2, with 9 bases aligning to TRBD1. J gave up 8 bases and V 9 bases, and 4 bases lay outside the gene matches. Germline CDR1 is MNHEY and CDR2 is SVGAGI. This CDR3 is 11 amino acids long. In DNA, the CDR3 is TGTGCCAGTCGACAGGGGGGAGGCTACACCTTC. This gives the protein CASRQGGGYTF.

The chain joins TRBV5-8 to TRBJ2-7; D might be TRBD1 (6 bases). The CDR3 covers 12 residues. The germline gives CDR1 SGHTS, CDR2 YDEGEE. Trimming pared 4 bases from V and 4 bases from J, leaving 9 bases between. The CDR3 DNA is TGTGCCAGCAGCGTAGGGGGATACGAGCAGTACTTC. Translated, it gives CASSVGGYEQYF.

V gene TRBV9 combines with J gene TRBJ2-5; 11 bases are shared with TRBD2. V lost 4 bases to trimming and J lost 4 bases; unmatched junction nucleotides: 9. CDR1 is SGDLS, CDR2 YYNGEE, per germline. The CDR3 extends over 16 amino acids. The CDR3 is CASSLTGTSGRETQYF. The DNA for the CDR3 is TGTGCCAGCAGCTTAACCGGGACTAGCGGTCGAGAGACCCAGTACTTC.

This clone was picked up one time. The chain links TRBV19 to TRBJ1-1; TRBD1 agrees at 8 bases. CDR3 length: 15 amino acids. Germline CDR1 LNHDA, CDR2 SQIVND (reference sequence). The V gene end was trimmed by 6 bases and the J gene end by 3 bases; junction bases not matched to a gene: 9. CDR3 in DNA: TGTGCCAGTAGGAAAACAGGGGGGGATTACACTGAAGCTTTCTTT. Translated, it gives CASRKTGGDYTEAFF.

The gene calls are TRBV6-6 and TRBJ1-1, with a weak D call TRBD1 (6 bases). The germline gives CDR1 MNHNY, CDR2 SVGAGI (reference sequence). The CDR3 runs to 14 residues. The V end lost 2 bases, the J end lost 4 bases, and 11 bases lay between the germline ends. For the CDR3, the DNA is TGTGCCAGCAGTTACACGGACAGACTCACTGAAGCTTTCTTT. It specifies CASSYTDRLTEAFF.

The gene calls are TRBV10-1 and TRBJ1-5; perhaps TRBD1 as D (5 bases). CDR1 and CDR2 (germline): WNHNN, SYGVQD (reference sequence). V was pared by 8 bases and J by 3 bases, with 14 bases between. CDR3 size: 14 residues. CDR3 sequence reads: CASGRVHNNQPQHF. CDR3 bases: TGCGCCAGCGGCAGGGTACATAACAATCAGCCCCAGCATTTT.

The chain combines TRBV19 with TRBJ1-6; D unresolved. CDR1 and CDR2 from the germline V gene are LNHDA and SQIVND (reference sequence). The CDR3 contains 13 residues. V was clipped by 2 bases and J by 11 bases, with 10 bases between them. The CDR3 nucleotides are TGTGCCAGTAGTATATCGAGTTTGGCACCCCTCCACTTT. It is translated as CASSISSLAPLHF.

The gene calls are TRBV5-1 and TRBJ1-6; D is perhaps TRBD1 (6 bases). Trimming removed 1 base from V and 9 bases from J, with 17 bases in between. The germline V gene encodes CDR1 SGHRS and CDR2 YFSETQ. The CDR3 is made up of 16 amino acids. For the CDR3, the DNA is TGCGCCAGCAGCTTGACAGGGAGAGTTCCAAGTTCACCCCTCCACTTT. This gives the protein CASSLTGRVPSSPLHF. The whole variable domain, filled in from reference TRBV5-1 and TRBJ1-6, reads KAGVTQTPRYLIKTRGQQVTLSCSPISGHRSVSWYQQTPGQGLQFLFEYFSETQRNKGNFPGRFSGRQFSNSRSEMNVSTLELGDSALYLCASSLTGRVPSSPLHFGNGTRLTVT.

The rearrangement links TRBV4-1 to TRBJ1-1; D might be TRBD1 (6 bases). The CDR3 spans 18 residues. Germline CDR1 MGHRA, CDR2 YSYEKL. V lost 5 bases and J 3 bases, leaving 25 bases between the germline ends. The chain's CDR3 is CASSIPGGDTKGDTEAFF. CDR3 sequence (DNA): TGCGCCAGCAGCATACCGGGGGGGGACACTAAGGGCGACACTGAAGCTTTCTTT.

The chain links TRBV27 to TRBJ1-1; 7 nucleotides match TRBD1. J lost 0 bases, V lost 4 bases, and 2 bases had no gene match. Germline assignment: CDR1 MNHEY and CDR2 SMNVEV (reference sequence). The length of the CDR3 is 14 residues. CDR3 region: CASSSGQMNTEAFF. CDR3 bases: TGTGCCAGCAGTTCGGGACAGATGAACACTGAAGCTTTCTTT.

The rearrangement links TRBV10-1 to TRBJ1-1, with D unresolved. Germline lookup yields CDR1 WNHNN and CDR2 SYGVQD (reference sequence). The CDR3 is 12 amino acids. With 7 bases removed from V and 4 bases from J, the gap between germline ends came to 10 bases. The CDR3, as DNA: TGCGCCAGCACTTGCCCAGGCACTGAAGCTTTCTTT. Its translation: CASTCPGTEAFF.

The gene calls are TRBV9 and TRBJ2-7; 8 positions match TRBD2. Germline V CDR1 and CDR2: SGDLS, YYNGEE. The CDR3 is made up of 14 amino acids. With 2 bases clipped from V and 6 bases from J, the junction kept 7 bases outside the gene matches. CDR3 coding DNA: TGTGCCAGCAGCGTCAACCCCAGCGGGGGCGAGCAGTACTTC. Translation: CASSVNPSGGEQYF. Supplemented by reference TRBV9 and TRBJ2-7, the full variable domain reads DSGVTQTPKHLITATGQRVTLRCSPRSGDLSVYWYQQSLDQGLQFLIQYYNGEERAKGNILERFSAQQFPDLHSELNLSSLELGDSALYFCASSVNPSGGEQYFGPGTRLTVT.

The chain couples TRBV7-8 to TRBJ2-1; 9 positions match TRBD2. The CDR3 is made up of 16 amino acids. V lost 5 bases to trimming and J lost 2 bases; unmatched junction nucleotides: 7. Per the germline V gene, CDR1 is SGHVS and CDR2 is FQNEAQ. The CDR3 loop reads CASSMGGGATYNEQFF. The CDR3 bases are TGTGCCAGCAGCATGGGCGGGGGGGCAACCTACAATGAGCAGTTCTTC.

CDR3 protein: CASSQDNSQGANVLTF. CDR3 coding DNA: TGCGCCAGCAGCCAAGATAACAGCCAGGGGGCCAACGTCCTGACTTTC. This chain links TRBV4-1 with TRBJ2-6; D gene unclear. The CDR3 sequence is 16 residues long. CDR1 is MGHRA and CDR2 is YSYEKL in the germline V gene. V was pared by 0 bases and J by 4 bases, with 10 bases between.

The rearrangement uses TRBV24-1 and TRBJ2-3; a weak D match, TRBD1 (5 bases). The germline CDR1 and CDR2 sequences are KGHDR and SFDVKD. This CDR3 spans 17 amino acids. Trimming cost V 4 bases and J 3 bases, with 19 bases left between them. CDR3 loop: CATSDSYPLGPTDTQYF. The CDR3 nucleotides are TGTGCCACCAGTGACTCCTACCCCTTGGGGCCTACAGATACGCAGTATTTT.

DNA for the CDR3: TGTGCCAGCAGTGGACAGGGTTTTATGGGCTACACCTTC. Translated, it gives CASSGQGFMGYTF. This chain links TRBV28 with TRBJ1-2, with TRBD1 identical over 8 bases. Germline CDR1 reads MDHEN; CDR2 reads SYDVKM. V shed 5 bases and J 8 bases; nucleotides not matched to a gene: 7. The CDR3 length is 13 residues.

The chain links TRBV2 to TRBJ1-4; TRBD1 aligns across 10 bases. The V and J ends lost 6 bases and 10 bases, in that order; junction bases with no gene match: 5. The germline gives CDR1 SNHLY, CDR2 FYNNEI. This CDR3 comprises 13 residues. The CDR3 nucleotides are TGTGCCAGCAGGGGGACAGGGGTGAGAAAACTGTTTTTT. This translates into CASRGTGVRKLFF.

As for this clone: Other DNA sequences in the same sample also yield this CDR3. CDR3 loop: CASSWDRVSDTQYF. CDR3 bases: TGTGCCAGCAGTTGGGACAGGGTCTCAGATACGCAGTATTTT. V usage is TRBV5-6 and J usage is TRBJ2-3, with 9 bases fitting TRBD1. The CDR3 runs to 14 residues. V shed 5 bases, J shed 4 bases, and the junction held 5 bases outside the gene matches. CDR1 is SGHDT and CDR2 is YYEEEE in the germline V gene.

This chain uses TRBV19 with TRBJ2-7; TRBD1 matches 7 bases. The CDR3 has 14 amino acids. The germline CDR1 and CDR2 sequences are LNHDA and SQIVND (reference sequence). J lost 5 bases, V lost 5 bases, and 9 bases had no gene match. CDR3 DNA: TGTGCCAGTAGTCTCGACAGGGTCGGACACGAGCAGTACTTC. Translated: CASSLDRVGHEQYF.

The CDR3 loop reads CASSSLGPMTGGAGKLFF. In nucleotides, the CDR3 is TGTGCCAGCAGCTCCCTAGGGCCAATGACAGGGGGCGCCGGGAAACTGTTTTTT. This sequence joins TRBV11-2 and TRBJ1-4; TRBD1 matches at 10 bases. The CDR3 runs 18 residues. The germline CDR1 and CDR2 sequences are SGHAT and FQNNGV. The ends lost 4 bases at V and 11 bases at J; junction bases unmatched: 19.

Notes on this clone: A junction end diverges from the germline sequence, so it may reflect a read error. The V gene is TRBV28, the J gene TRBJ2-1, with 7 bases aligning to TRBD2. The CDR3 has 14 residues. Germline V gene data show CDR1 as MDHEN and CDR2 as SYDVKM. CDR3 bases: TGTGCCAGCAACAGCGGGACTTCCTTCAATGAGCAGTTCTTC. Its translation is CASNSGTSFNEQFF.

CDR3 in amino acids: CASNGGAASLHYGYTF. CDR3 coding DNA: TGTGCCAGCAACGGGGGAGCCGCCTCTCTTCACTATGGCTACACCTTC. This sequence joins TRBV9 and TRBJ1-2; the D gene is possibly TRBD1 (5 bases). CDR1 SGDLS and CDR2 YYNGEE come from the germline V gene. CDR3 size: 16 residues. Between the trimmed V and J ends, which lost 6 bases and 3 bases, there was a span of 21 bases.

The chain links TRBV6-5 to TRBJ2-2; 8 positions match TRBD2. Germline V CDR1 and CDR2: MNHEY, SVGAGI. This CDR3 contains 15 residues. V gave up 3 bases and J gave up 6 bases; unmatched junction bases: 6. This chain's CDR3 is CASSYSGMSAGELFF. The CDR3 bases are TGTGCCAGCAGTTATAGCGGGATGAGTGCCGGGGAGCTGTTTTTT.